The table lists the clone carrying this TCR beta chain with a few counts. When the RNA was reverse transcribed, random hexamers were used with an input of roughly 0.5 to 1 ug. Multiplex PCR with immunoSEQ amplified the TCR beta CDR3 across 54 Vbeta and 13 Jbeta. From the immunoSEQ multiplex PCR reads, TCRdb called clonotypes with MiXCR, one entry per CDR3 protein. The sample holds 25,000 to 30,000 distinct CDR3 sequences, roughly 92% seen once. Germline V gene lookup returns CDR1 SGHRS and CDR2 YFSETQ. V lost 0 bases and J lost 1, with 6 bases in between. The CDR3 consists of 14 residues. The sample comes from a study of CD8 T cells in Susac syndrome.

The sample was CD8+ T cells from PBMCs. The sequence was collected from a human donor in good health. The V call is TRBV5-1, the J call TRBJ2-3; D not certain. The CDR3 coding sequence is TGCGCCAGCAGCTTGGAAGGAGGCACAGATACGCAGTATTTT. This gives the protein CASSLEGGTDTQYF.